The sequence of this TCR beta chain was determined in a study of post-analysis software for immune sequencing data. Study observations and caveats: About 5 TRBV segments occurring more often in patients than controls included TRBV5-6, TRBV5-1 and TRBV20-1. Same-batch preparations were strongly co-clustered by F measure.

This clonotype appeared a few times. Antigen specificity is unknown. The CDR3 length is 14 residues. The V gene's germline CDR1 is MNHEY and CDR2 SMNVEV (reference sequence). Trimming shortened V by 3 bases and J by 1 base, and 8 bases separated the two germline ends. cDNA libraries for TCR beta contained unique molecular identifiers. Each CDR3 protein is one row after TCRdb ran MiXCR on the PCR reads. The data show about 800,000 distinct CDR3 sequences, roughly 27% seen once. Sequencing input: blood. This TCR was sampled from a girl aged 5-17 years with multiple sclerosis. The chain employs TRBV27 and TRBJ2-3, with D perhaps matching TRBD1 (6 bases). CDR3 loop: CASSFHRGTDTQYF. CDR3 nucleotides: TGTGCCAGCAGTTTTCACAGGGGCACAGATACGCAGTATTTT.